The 11 T cell receptor beta chains below all came from one sample that was sequenced in a study of CD8 T cells in Susac syndrome. Random hexamers were used to reverse transcribe an amount of about 0.45 to 1 ug RNA. TCRdb re-derived calls from the immunoSEQ multiplex PCR reads in MiXCR, one entry per CDR3 protein. The sample gives 85,000 to 90,000 distinct CDR3 sequences, 90% to 95% of which show up once; roughly 0.3% is in the top ten. What was sequenced was CD8+ T cells from PBMCs. These receptors originate from a human donor in good health.

The sample holds one count of this clonotype. The V gene is TRBV2, the J gene TRBJ2-2, with a tentative D call TRBD2 (5 bases). The germline gives CDR1 SNHLY, CDR2 FYNNEI. The V and J ends lost 4 bases and 7 bases respectively, with 22 bases between them. The CDR3 extends over 17 amino acids. This CDR3 is CASSVSEGTIGSGELFF. The CDR3 nucleotides are TGTGCCAGCAGTGTTTCAGAGGGCACCATCGGCAGCGGGGAGCTGTTTTTT. Full variable domain (rest looked up from reference TRBV2 and TRBJ2-2): EPEVTQTPSHQVTQMGQEVILRCVPISNHLYFYWYRQILGQKVEFLVSFYNNEISEKSEIFDDQFSVERPDGSNFTLKIRSTKLEDSAMYFCASSVSEGTIGSGELFFGEGSRLTVL.

The V and J genes are TRBV19 and TRBJ1-2; D not resolved. The CDR3 extends over 12 amino acids. Trimming left V 3 bases short and J 6 bases short, with 8 bases between. CDR1 and CDR2 from the germline V gene are LNHDA and SQIVND (reference sequence). CDR3 in amino acids: CASSIASDGYTF. The CDR3 nucleotides are TGTGCCAGTAGTATCGCCTCCGATGGCTACACCTTC.

In this sample, this clonotype turned up once. The V and J genes are TRBV12-3 or TRBV12-4 and TRBJ1-2, with D perhaps matching TRBD1 (5 bases). The CDR3 spans 17 residues. The V end was cut by 6 bases, the J end by 8 bases, with 28 bases between. The CDR3 nucleotides read TGTGCCAGCAGCCATTCAGGGTCGGCAGTACGAGCGGGGGGCTACACCTTC. It translates to CASSHSGSAVRAGGYTF.

The chain couples TRBV19 to TRBJ1-2, with D possibly being TRBD1 (5 bases). In germline, CDR1 is LNHDA, CDR2 SQIVND (reference sequence). The V end lost 5 bases, the J end lost 5 bases, and 18 bases lay between the germline ends. CDR3 length: 15 amino acids. The CDR3 sequence: CASSSLEGKAYGYTF. In DNA form, the CDR3 reads TGTGCCAGTAGTTCCCTTGAGGGGAAGGCATATGGCTACACCTTC.

J is TRBJ2-5 and V is TRBV3-1, with TRBD1 matching over 11 bases. This CDR3 contains 16 residues. The germline V gene has CDR1 LGHDT and CDR2 YNNKEL (reference sequence). V was clipped by 4 bases and J by 1 base; unmatched bases: 5. The CDR3 here is CASSLVDRGPQETQYF. CDR3 sequence (DNA): TGTGCCAGCAGCCTCGTGGACAGGGGGCCCCAAGAGACCCAGTACTTC.

This chain links TRBV9 with TRBJ1-5; maybe TRBD1 (6 bases). The V and J ends lost 4 bases and 1 base respectively, with 12 bases between them. The CDR3 has 15 residues. CDR1 and CDR2 from the germline V gene are SGDLS and YYNGEE. The CDR3 loop is CASSRAGESNQPQHF. The CDR3 bases are TGTGCCAGCAGCCGGGCAGGGGAAAGCAATCAGCCCCAGCATTTT.

This clonotype was counted a single time. The genes are TRBV21-1 and TRBJ1-1; the table's TRBD1 call for D was not verified on the DNA. TRBV21-1 is reported as a pseudogene. The CDR3 totals 16 residues. CDR3 bases: TGTGCCAGCGGGGTGATAGGAGGGGGGGTTTGCACTGAAGCTTTCTTT. Its protein product is CASGVIGGGVCTEAFF.

The chain is built from TRBV25-1 and TRBJ1-5, with D maybe TRBD1 (6 bases). The germline gives CDR1 MGHDK, CDR2 SYGVNS. This CDR3 has 20 residues. The V and J ends lost 3 bases and 5 bases respectively, with 29 bases between them. The CDR3 spells CASSDPGLTQGGSPYQPQHF. The DNA for the CDR3 is TGTGCCAGCAGTGACCCTGGGCTCACACAAGGGGGGTCCCCCTATCAGCCCCAGCATTTT.

The V and J genes are TRBV11-2 and TRBJ1-1, with 11 bases identical to TRBD1. CDR3 length: 14 amino acids. V lost 5 bases, J lost 8 bases, and 7 bases stayed unmatched. Germline loops: CDR1 SGHAT, CDR2 FQNNGV. This CDR3 reads CASSPGQGAFEAFF. The CDR3 coding sequence is TGTGCCAGCAGCCCCGGACAGGGGGCTTTCGAAGCTTTCTTT.

For the CDR3, the DNA is TGTGCCAGCAGCCGCGAGAATCGCGAAGAGGAAGCTTTCTTT. Protein sequence: CASSRENREEEAFF. The chain employs TRBV3-1 and TRBJ1-1; D call uncertain. Trimming removed 4 bases at V and 8 bases at J, with 17 bases between. From germline, CDR1 is LGHDT and CDR2 YNNKEL (reference sequence). The CDR3 covers 14 residues.

This sequence joins TRBV7-2 and TRBJ1-1; D remains ambiguous. Trimming pared 1 base from V and 1 base from J, leaving 7 bases between. The V gene's germline CDR1 is SGHTA and CDR2 FQGNSA. This CDR3 has 14 amino acids. DNA of the CDR3: TGTGCCAGCAGCTTAGGCCATCCGAACACTGAAGCTTTCTTT. It is translated as CASSLGHPNTEAFF. Filled out from reference TRBV7-2 and TRBJ1-1, the complete variable domain reads GAGVSQSPSNKVTEKGKDVELRCDPISGHTALYWYRQSLGQGLEFLIYFQGNSAPDKSGLPSDRFSAERTGGSVSTLTIQRTQQEDSAVYLCASSLGHPNTEAFFGQGTRLTVV.